These T cell receptor beta chains were read from a single sample in a study of T cells in Graves' hyperthyroidism and ophthalmopathy. Via MiXCR, TCRdb re-called the multiplex PCR reads, giving one row per CDR3 protein. The sample contains approximately 510,000 distinct CDR3 sequences, about a fifth of which appear only once. The sample comprised blood. The receptor source for this set is a man between 18 and 35 years old with Graves' hyperthyroidism. Both conserved end residues are part of each CDR3. Each record gives: V gene, D gene, J gene, clone size, CDR3 protein, CDR3 DNA. The D gene is left open where the match is weak. Clone size is given for some rows only: seen once, a few or many times, or a class if the clone is expanded.

TRBV30	.	TRBJ1-5	few	CAWSATPGGPQHF	TGTGCCTGGAGTGCTACCCCTGGGGGGCCCCAGCATTTT
TRBV28	.	TRBJ1-1	many	CASSLPGTLGTEAFF	TGTGCCAGCAGTTTACCTGGGACACTGGGCACTGAAGCTTTCTTT
TRBV9	.	TRBJ1-2	few	CASSVDTALYGYTF	TGTGCCAGCAGCGTGGATACAGCTTTATATGGCTACACCTTC
TRBV13	TRBD2	TRBJ2-7	many	CASSPSGGYSYEQYF	TGTGCCAGCAGCCCTAGCGGGGGATACTCCTACGAGCAGTACTTC
TRBV6-1	TRBD1	TRBJ1-1	few	CASSPTTGGEAFF	TGTGCCAGCAGCCCTACTACAGGGGGCGAAGCTTTCTTT
TRBV20-1	.	TRBJ1-1	many	CSARGLGNTEAFF	TGCAGTGCTAGAGGTTTGGGTAACACTGAAGCTTTCTTT
TRBV6-2/TRBV6-3	TRBD1	TRBJ2-7	few	CASSYRTGISYEQYF	TGTGCCAGCAGTTACCGGACAGGGATTAGCTACGAGCAGTACTTC
TRBV5-1	.	TRBJ2-7	few	CASSSPGQPFSYEQYF	TGCGCCAGCAGCTCACCGGGACAACCTTTCTCCTACGAGCAGTACTTC
TRBV12-3/TRBV12-4	.	TRBJ1-2	many	CASSPDPMGNYGYTF	TGTGCCAGCAGCCCGGACCCTATGGGGAACTATGGCTACACCTTC
TRBV18	.	TRBJ2-2	once	CASSPQGTLLGELFF	TGTGCCAGCTCACCGCAGGGAACCCTCCTAGGGGAGCTGTTTTTT
TRBV20-1	.	TRBJ2-7	many	CSAIPRDRRSEQYF	TGCAGTGCGATCCCCCGGGACCGGCGATCCGAGCAGTACTTC
TRBV30	.	TRBJ2-7	many	CAWSADRFAYEQYF	TGTGCCTGGAGTGCTGACAGGTTTGCCTACGAGCAGTACTTC
TRBV12-3/TRBV12-4	TRBD1	TRBJ1-5	many	CASSSPGQGHRPQHF	TGTGCCAGCAGTTCGCCGGGACAGGGTCATCGGCCCCAGCATTTT
TRBV19	.	TRBJ2-7	many	CASPGGPSRYEQYF	TGTGCCAGCCCCGGGGGGCCTAGCCGCTACGAGCAGTACTTC
TRBV2	.	TRBJ2-5	.	CACKGRGKTQYF	TGTGCCTGCAAGGGCCGGGGAAAGACCCAGTACTTC
TRBV15	.	TRBJ1-2	many	CATSRDSSEGGYTF	TGTGCCACCAGCAGAGACTCATCGGAGGGTGGCTACACCTTC
TRBV10-2	TRBD2	TRBJ2-7	.	CASSGTSRTYEQYF	TGCGCCAGCAGTGGGACTAGCCGAACCTACGAGCAGTACTTC
TRBV7-2	.	TRBJ2-7	many	CASSLAHRGVTYEQYF	TGTGCCAGCAGCTTAGCGCATCGCGGGGTTACCTACGAGCAGTACTTC
TRBV19	.	TRBJ1-1	few	CASSVPASRGTEAFF	TGTGCCAGTAGTGTCCCCGCGAGCAGAGGTACTGAAGCTTTCTTT
TRBV4-1	TRBD1	TRBJ1-2	many	CASSQWDRGINYGYTF	TGCGCCAGCAGCCAATGGGACAGGGGGATCAACTATGGCTACACCTTC
TRBV7-9	.	TRBJ2-7	many	CASSLDSGTSFEQYF	TGTGCCAGCAGCTTAGATTCCGGGACATCCTTCGAGCAGTACTTC
TRBV28	.	TRBJ2-2	many	CASSGYGELFF	TGTGCCAGCAGTGGGTACGGGGAGCTGTTTTTT
TRBV12-3/TRBV12-4	.	TRBJ1-5	many	CASSTEGNQPQHF	TGTGCCAGTAGCACAGAGGGCAATCAGCCCCAGCATTTT
TRBV11-1	.	TRBJ2-2	.	CASSLHGGRSTGELFF	TGTGCCAGCAGCCTCCACGGGGGCCGGAGCACCGGGGAGCTGTTTTTT
TRBV13	TRBD1	TRBJ2-7	many	CASSPRDRYYEQYF	TGTGCCAGCAGCCCGAGGGACAGGTACTACGAGCAGTACTTC
TRBV30	.	TRBJ1-1	.	CAWSVRTTGDTEAFF	TGTGCCTGGAGTGTACGGACAACCGGCGACACTGAAGCTTTCTTT
TRBV12-3/TRBV12-4	TRBD2	TRBJ2-2	many	CASSLVSGGNGELFF	TGTGCCAGCAGTTTAGTTAGCGGGGGAAACGGGGAGCTGTTTTTT
TRBV7-8	TRBD1	TRBJ2-3	few	CASSSETGGTQYF	TGTGCCAGCAGCTCAGAAACAGGGGGTACGCAGTATTTT